This T cell receptor (beta chain) was sequenced in a study of blood T cell repertoires in COVID-19. Per the original methods: By means of reference gene primer amplification, nucleated cell counts were estimated. Libraries were prepared by immunoSEQ multiplex PCR; TCRdb keeps only in-frame clonotypes and omits some of them. V, J and clone size are those of that table, while D and trimming were read from the DNA. The sample includes about 260,000 clones, under 90% of them seen just once. This CDR3 is built from 17 residues. In germline, CDR1 is SEHNR, CDR2 FQNEAQ (reference sequence). V was shortened by 4 bases and J by 8 bases, with 25 bases between the two germline ends.

V is TRBV7-9 and J is TRBJ2-3; D possibly corresponds to TRBD2 (5 bases). Input material: peripheral blood. This clonotype was obtained from a man aged 55 to 70 with acute or convalescent COVID-19. This CDR3 reads CASSSHLGEEDLATQYF. The CDR3 DNA sequence: TGTGCCAGCAGCTCCCATTTGGGAGAAGAAGACCTCGCTACGCAGTATTTT. Filled out from reference TRBV7-9 and TRBJ2-3, the complete variable domain reads DTGVSQNPRHKITKRGQNVTFRCDPISEHNRLYWYRQTLGQGPEFLTYFQNEAQLEKSRLLSDRFSAERPKGSFSTLEIQRTEQGDSAMYLCASSSHLGEEDLATQYFGPGTRLTVL.